This T cell receptor beta chain was documented in a study of CD8 T cells in Susac syndrome. The CDR3 contains 14 residues. V was shortened by 2 bases and J by 5 bases, with 12 bases between the two germline ends. This clonotype was counted a single time. Roughly 0.45 to 1 ug RNA was reverse transcribed with random hexamers. TCR beta CDR3 was amplified by immunoSEQ multiplex PCR. This amplification extended across 54 Vbeta and 13 Jbeta segments. TCRdb reprocessed the immunoSEQ multiplex PCR reads with MiXCR, giving one entry per CDR3 protein. The repertoire holds roughly 150,000 distinct CDR3 sequences, with 95% as singletons.

This clonotype was sampled from a human donor with Susac syndrome. The specimen was CD8+ T cells from PBMCs. The rearrangement links TRBV12-3 or TRBV12-4 to TRBJ2-5; the D gene is possibly TRBD2 (6 bases). The CDR3 nucleotides are TGTGCCAGCAGTTTACTAAGAGGAGGGGAGACCCAGTACTTC. Protein: CASSLLRGGETQYF.